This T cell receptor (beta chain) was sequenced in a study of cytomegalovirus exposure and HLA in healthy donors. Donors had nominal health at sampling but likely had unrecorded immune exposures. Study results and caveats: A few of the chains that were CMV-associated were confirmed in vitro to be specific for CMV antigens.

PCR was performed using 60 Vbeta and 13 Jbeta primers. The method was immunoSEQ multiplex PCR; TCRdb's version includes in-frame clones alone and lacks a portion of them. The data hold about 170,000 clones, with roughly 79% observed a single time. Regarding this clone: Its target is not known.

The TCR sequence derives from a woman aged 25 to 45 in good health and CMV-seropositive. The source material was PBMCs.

In nucleotides, the CDR3 is TGTGCCAGCATGCGAGGGACAGCCTCTGGGGCCAACGTCCTGACTTTC. Translated: CASMRGTASGANVLTF. The chain recombines TRBV28 with TRBJ2-6; 7 nucleotides line up with TRBD1. The junction had 6 bases not matched to a gene; V was cut back by 7 bases and J by 0 bases. The CDR3 runs to 16 residues. Germline V lookup: CDR1 MDHEN, CDR2 SYDVKM. The variable domain in full, completed from reference TRBV28 and TRBJ2-6, reads DVKVTQSSRYLVKRTGEKVFLECVQDMDHENMFWYRQDPGLGLRLIYFSYDVKMKEKGDIPEGYSVSREKKERFSLILESASTNQTSMYLCASMRGTASGANVLTFGAGSRLTVL.